The clone carrying this T cell receptor beta chain was recorded once. Assay: immunoSEQ multiplex PCR; the TCRdb copy retains only in-frame clones and omits some. The data show 2,000 or so clones, 87% seen once. This sample is drawn from a study of circulating tumor DNA in untreated peripheral T-cell lymphoma. Trimming left V 3 bases short and J 5 bases short, with 1 base between. The CDR3 covers 10 residues. CDR1 is SGHVS and CDR2 is FQNEAQ in the germline V gene. The source is a human donor with peripheral T-cell lymphoma. Sequenced input: cell-free DNA from blood serum. This chain joins TRBV7-8 and TRBJ2-5; D is unresolved. Here the CDR3 reads CASSFETQYF. Written as DNA, the CDR3 is TGTGCCAGCAGCTTCGAGACCCAGTACTTC.